In its sample, the clone carrying this T cell receptor beta chain was seen many times. Its cognate antigen is unknown. Libraries of TCR beta came from quantitative 5'-RACE with molecular barcodes. TCRdb re-called the 5' RACE reads through MiXCR, storing one row per CDR3 protein. The sample has over 95,000 distinct CDR3 sequences, over 6.5% seen once; the top ten hold nearly 10%. This specimen belongs to a study of CD8 T cells in ankylosing spondylitis. Study-wide points: Earlier reports found some motif variants in synovial fluid and blood in reactive arthritis.

The V end lost 1 base, the J end lost 9 bases, and 16 bases lay between the germline ends. This CDR3 is built from 14 residues. Germline V gene data show CDR1 as MNHEY and CDR2 as SVGAGI. The TCR was taken from a male donor with ankylosing spondylitis or in good health (not recorded which). The sequencing input was blood, either unsorted or a sorted T cell fraction (not recorded which). V and J are TRBV6-5 and TRBJ2-7, with D perhaps being TRBD1 or TRBD2 (5 bases each). The CDR3 nucleotides read TGTGCCAGCAGTTACTTATCGGGGCCGAGATGGCAGTACTTC. The encoded protein is CASSYLSGPRWQYF.